This T cell receptor beta chain is drawn from a study of shared clonotypes between healthy human individuals. Study-level points and caveats: Memory subsets had estimated richness that was generally smaller than that of naive subsets. Collection of samples was limited to blood; tissue repertoires likely differ.

A note on this clone: Its antigen is as yet unknown.

The donors, healthy adults who were HIV-negative, had experienced no recent acute infections or vaccinations. The genomic DNA of each subset was split evenly across several immunoSEQ plates. The table came from immunoSEQ multiplex PCR; TCRdb's copy has only in-frame clones and leaves some out. In the table there are around 700,000 clones, more than 70% of which are singletons. V shed 6 bases, J shed 7 bases, and the junction held 9 bases outside the gene matches. The CDR3 covers 15 residues. Germline V gene sequence: CDR1 MNHNS, CDR2 SASEGT. The chain uses TRBV6-1 and TRBJ1-5; 10 positions match TRBD1. Sample: memory CD4+ T cells sorted from blood. Regarding subset: CD45RA-negative fraction. This TCR derives from a woman aged 25 to 39 in good health. CDR3 DNA sequence: TGTGCCAGCAGCCCCGGGACAGGGGAAAGCCAGCCCCAGCATTTT. Its translation is CASSPGTGESQPQHF.